Sequencing of this TCR beta chain was carried out in a study of cytomegalovirus exposure and HLA in healthy donors. Study findings and constraints: Presence/absence comparisons presumed near-even sequencing depth among donors. Earlier analysis looked at TCR beta V segments, and most were productive about 87% or about 30% of the time.

Researchers ran the PCR with 60 Vbeta and 13 Jbeta primers. Profiled with immunoSEQ multiplex PCR; TCRdb holds only in-frame clones, not every one. Altogether roughly 180,000 clones are present, around four fifths being singletons, with the ten largest covering approximately 1.4%. V dropped 5 bases and J dropped 4; count of bases not matched to a gene: 10. CDR3 size: 15 residues. Germline CDR1 SGDLS, CDR2 YYNGEE. Unrecorded immune exposures were likely, despite nominal health at sampling. Remarks on this clone: Antigen unknown.

This chain links TRBV9 with TRBJ1-2, with 8 nucleotides matching TRBD1. The receptor's source is a man aged 25-45 years in good health and CMV-seronegative. Source material: PBMCs. The CDR3 reads CASSPNIQGAYGYTF. In DNA form, the CDR3 reads TGTGCCAGCAGTCCAAATATCCAGGGGGCCTATGGCTACACCTTC.